This entry lists 16 T cell receptor beta chains sequenced from one sample in a study of a mutant IDH1 vaccine in newly diagnosed glioma. Time point reported: week 35, safety follow-up. Every vaccination contained 300 ug of the mutant IDH1 20-mer peptide and was paired with topical imiquimod. Sequencing was performed with immunoSEQ multiplex PCR; in TCRdb, only in-frame clones are kept and a portion is missing. The sample contains about 74,000 clones, around nine tenths of which appear only once. No antigen has been assigned to these receptors. Sequencing was performed on PBMCs, taken from a glioma patient whose treatment included an IDH1 peptide vaccine. The receptors originated from a man in his thirties or forties with glioma.

The chain has TRBV9 and TRBJ2-5, with 10 bases lining up with TRBD2. Looked up from germline, CDR1 is SGDLS and CDR2 is YYNGEE. V shed 0 bases, J shed 6 bases, and the junction held 5 bases outside the gene matches. The CDR3 spans 15 residues. The CDR3 DNA reads TGTGCCAGCAGCGTAGAAAGCGGGAGGGTCCAGACCCAGTACTTC. It specifies CASSVESGRVQTQYF.

Only one count was recorded for this clone. The chain uses TRBV21-1 and TRBJ2-7; TRBD1 is taken as the D call from the table, unchecked against the DNA. TRBV21-1 represents a pseudogene. The CDR3 runs to 16 residues. The CDR3 DNA reads TGTGCCAGCAGCAAAGACGGGACAGGGGGCTCCTACGAGCAGTACTTC. Its translation: CASSKDGTGGSYEQYF.

This rearrangement joins TRBV6-1 to TRBJ2-3, with 10 bases that match TRBD2. The CDR3 consists of 15 residues. The germline gives CDR1 MNHNS, CDR2 SASEGT. The ends lost 10 bases at V and 4 bases at J; junction bases unmatched: 11. CDR3 in amino acids: CATSAGGSMSDTQYF. DNA for the CDR3: TGTGCCACATCAGCGGGAGGGAGTATGTCAGATACGCAGTATTTT.

V usage is TRBV4-2 and J usage is TRBJ2-1; tentative D call: TRBD2 (6 bases). The CDR3 loop spans 17 amino acids. The germline CDR1 and CDR2 sequences are LGHNA and YNFKEQ. V lost 1 base to trimming and J lost 3 bases, with 16 bases between them. CDR3 sequence reads: CASSQVLRRGNYNEQFF. CDR3 coding DNA: TGTGCCAGCAGCCAAGTATTGCGGCGGGGAAACTACAATGAGCAGTTCTTC.

The sample holds a few counts of this clone. The chain recombines TRBV11-2 with TRBJ2-1; 7 bases fit TRBD2. Trimming removed 2 bases from V and 5 bases from J; junction bases left unmatched: 6. The CDR3 has 15 residues. The germline V gene has CDR1 SGHAT and CDR2 FQNNGV. CDR3 sequence: CASSLSLAVNNEQFF. The CDR3 nucleotides are TGTGCCAGCAGCTTAAGTCTAGCGGTAAACAATGAGCAGTTCTTC.

The genes are TRBV20-1 and TRBJ1-1; D may be TRBD1 (6 bases). V gave up 5 bases and J gave up 6 bases, with 10 bases separating them. The CDR3 consists of 11 residues. Germline V CDR1 and CDR2: DFQATT, SNEGSKA (reference sequence). In DNA form, the CDR3 reads TGCAGTGCTTCAGGGGAAGCTGAAGCTTTCTTT. Protein: CSASGEAEAFF.

This sequence joins TRBV9 and TRBJ2-1; 7 bases map to TRBD1. The ends lost 3 bases at V and 4 bases at J; junction bases unmatched: 10. The CDR3 has 16 amino acids. Per germline, CDR1 SGDLS and CDR2 YYNGEE. The DNA of the CDR3 is TGTGCCAGCAGCGGAATGACAGGGACACCTTACAATGAGCAGTTCTTC. It encodes CASSGMTGTPYNEQFF.

The gene calls are TRBV6-5 and TRBJ2-7; TRBD2 agrees at 7 bases. V was clipped by 6 bases and J by 0 bases; unmatched bases: 8. The CDR3 runs to 15 residues. The germline V gene encodes CDR1 MNHEY and CDR2 SVGAGI. CDR3 sequence reads: CASSPAGGSSYEQYF. The CDR3 DNA sequence: TGTGCCAGCAGCCCCGCTGGCGGGAGCTCCTACGAGCAGTACTTC.

The chain combines TRBV18 with TRBJ1-1, with 9 bases lining up with TRBD1. Trimming removed 2 bases from V and 5 bases from J; junction bases left unmatched: 9. In germline, CDR1 is KGHSH, CDR2 LQKENI. This CDR3 spans 16 amino acids. CDR3 sequence (DNA): TGTGCCAGCTCACCAGGGACAGGGAGTTTCGGAACTGAAGCTTTCTTT. As protein: CASSPGTGSFGTEAFF.

The chain recombines TRBV10-3 with TRBJ2-1, with 10 bases identical to TRBD1. The J segment lost 6 bases and the V segment lost 3 bases, leaving 2 bases of the junction unmatched. The CDR3 consists of 14 residues. CDR1 ENHRY and CDR2 SYGVKD come from the germline V gene. The CDR3 loop is CAISDRDRGNEQFF. For the CDR3, the DNA is TGTGCCATCAGTGATAGGGACAGGGGCAATGAGCAGTTCTTC.

The gene calls are TRBV10-3 and TRBJ1-6; perhaps TRBD1 as D (6 bases). Germline V gene lookup returns CDR1 ENHRY and CDR2 SYGVKD. The V gene lost 6 bases and the J gene lost 6 bases, with 21 bases spanning the gap. The CDR3 totals 17 residues. The CDR3 spells CAIRPTPGDIFNSPLHF. Here the CDR3 DNA reads TGTGCCATCAGGCCCACCCCCGGGGACATCTTTAATTCACCCCTCCACTTT.

This chain uses TRBV5-4 with TRBJ2-5; a possible D gene is TRBD2 (6 bases). The CDR3 loop spans 14 amino acids. Germline V lookup: CDR1 SGHNT, CDR2 YYREEE (reference sequence). The V gene lost 4 bases and the J gene lost 5 bases, with 15 bases spanning the gap. The CDR3 region is CASSTGEYSETQYF. The DNA for the CDR3 is TGTGCCAGCAGCACGGGGGAATATTCGGAGACCCAGTACTTC.

This clone was seen a single time. The gene calls are TRBV11-3 and TRBJ2-7; D gene ambiguous. Germline assignment: CDR1 SGHNT and CDR2 YENEEA. V was cut by 5 bases and J by 3 bases, with 14 bases left in between. The CDR3 has 14 amino acids. As DNA, the CDR3 is TGTGCCAGCAGCCCGGGCCGCCCCCTCTACGAGCAGTACTTC. Protein: CASSPGRPLYEQYF.

The chain combines TRBV28 with TRBJ1-1; TRBD1 might be the D (6 bases). This CDR3 comprises 14 residues. Germline loops: CDR1 MDHEN, CDR2 SYDVKM. Trimming pared 2 bases from V and 0 bases from J, leaving 7 bases between. CDR3 sequence reads: CASSLPGVNTEAFF. The DNA of the CDR3 is TGTGCCAGCAGTTTACCAGGGGTGAACACTGAAGCTTTCTTT.

The gene calls are TRBV5-4 and TRBJ1-2; D is perhaps TRBD1 (6 bases). V was trimmed by 4 bases and J by 2 bases, leaving 15 bases between them. The CDR3 runs 15 residues. Germline V lookup: CDR1 SGHNT, CDR2 YYREEE (reference sequence). CDR3: CASSMGGQANYGYTF. The CDR3 DNA follows: TGTGCCAGCAGCATGGGGGGGCAGGCCAACTATGGCTACACCTTC. Filled out from reference TRBV5-4 and TRBJ1-2, the complete variable domain reads ETGVTQSPTHLIKTRGQQVTLRCSSQSGHNTVSWYQQALGQGPQFIFQYYREEENGRGNFPPRFSGLQFPNYSSELNVNALELDDSALYLCASSMGGQANYGYTFGSGTRLTVV.

This chain links TRBV7-3 with TRBJ2-1, with 13 bases fitting TRBD2. V shed 4 bases, J shed 7 bases, and the junction held 7 bases outside the gene matches. The CDR3 totals 16 residues. Germline loops: CDR1 SGHTA, CDR2 FQGTGA. CDR3 residues: CASSSLAGGPANEQFF. The CDR3 bases are TGTGCCAGCAGCTCACTAGCGGGAGGGCCAGCAAATGAGCAGTTCTTC.